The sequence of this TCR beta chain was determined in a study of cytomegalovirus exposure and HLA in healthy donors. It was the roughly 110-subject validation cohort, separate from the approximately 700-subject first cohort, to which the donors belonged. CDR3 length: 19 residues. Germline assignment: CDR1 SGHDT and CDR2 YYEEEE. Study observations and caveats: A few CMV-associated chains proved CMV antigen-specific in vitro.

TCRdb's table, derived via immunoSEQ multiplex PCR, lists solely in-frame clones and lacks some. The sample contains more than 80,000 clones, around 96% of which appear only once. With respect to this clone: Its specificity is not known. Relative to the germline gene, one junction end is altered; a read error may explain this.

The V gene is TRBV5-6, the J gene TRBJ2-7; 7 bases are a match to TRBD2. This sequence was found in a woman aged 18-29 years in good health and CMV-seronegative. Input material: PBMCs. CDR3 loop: CASSLGDWGEGLRSYEQYF. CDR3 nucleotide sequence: TGTGCCAGCAGTTTGGGGGATTGGGGGGAGGGCCTCAGGTCCTACGAGCAGTACTTC.